This T cell receptor beta chain was identified in a study of identical twins. Points from the study as a whole: Out-of-frame beta sequences exhibited a weaker degree of excess twin sharing. Abundant cord blood beta clonotypes carried fewer insertions; memory repertoires showed none.

Regarding this clonotype: The antigen remains undetermined.

Unique molecular identifiers were in the cDNA, with template-switch universal primer binding. TCRdb re-analysed the 5' RACE reads in MiXCR, keeping a single row per CDR3 protein. Here the sample spans 1.5 million to 2 million distinct CDR3 sequences, roughly 35% being singletons. Each donor (without exception) was a healthy Caucasian. Trimming at V came to 0 bases and at J to 15 bases, leaving 12 bases not matched to a gene. The CDR3 has 15 amino acids. Per germline, CDR1 SGHTA and CDR2 FQGNSA. Sample: cord blood. This receptor was identified in a newborn girl in good health. The rearrangement links TRBV7-2 to TRBJ2-1, with 9 bases that match TRBD2. The CDR3 sequence: CASSLARSSGSSWFF. In DNA, the CDR3 is TGTGCCAGCAGCTTAGCGCGTAGTAGCGGGAGCTCGTGGTTCTTC.